One and the same sample provided the 3 T cell receptor beta chains below, sequenced in a study of somatic mutations in cytotoxic T cells in rheumatoid arthritis (dated by TCRdb to the late 2010s). The receptor library was made with the immunoSEQ multiplex PCR assay. The source is immuneACCESS, and TCRdb retained only in-frame sequences with V and J called. Part of the clones is not carried over; for the studies checked, unresolved V genes explain less than half of this, and the remainder is unexplained. In this sample the table shows 15,000 to 20,000 clones, 70% to 85% of which occur a single time. Jointly, the top ten make up about 12% of the sample. Sequencing input: CD8+ T cells sorted from blood. All receptors derive from an adult with rheumatoid arthritis.

This clone was detected once. The chain employs TRBV7-9 and TRBJ2-5, with 9 bases identical to TRBD1. The closer fit of TRBJ2-7 to the DNA end suggests the J call may be wrong. This CDR3 region has 16 residues. The germline V gene encodes CDR1 SEHNR and CDR2 FQNEAQ (reference sequence). CDR3 nucleotide sequence: TGTGCCAGCAGCTTGCCCGGGACAGGGTTCGCCTACGAGCAGTACTTC. Encoded protein: CASSLPGTGFAYEQYF.

The rearrangement joins TRBV7-9 to TRBJ2-7; 9 bases match TRBD1. Germline CDR1 and CDR2: SEHNR and FQNEAQ (reference sequence). V was clipped by 6 bases and J by 4 bases; unmatched bases: 4. This CDR3 has 13 amino acids. The CDR3 spells CASRGQGLYEQYF. DNA of the CDR3: TGTGCCAGCAGGGGACAGGGTCTTTACGAGCAGTACTTC.

The CDR3 DNA is TGTGCCAGCACCAACAGGGGTGGCTATGGCTACACCTTC. This translates into CASTNRGGYGYTF. The rearrangement links TRBV6-5 to TRBJ1-2; 7 positions agree with TRBD1. The CDR3 runs 13 residues. Germline loops: CDR1 MNHEY, CDR2 SVGAGI. With V trimmed by 7 bases and J by 4 bases, 6 bases remained unmatched.